This TCR beta chain was profiled in a study of T cells after yellow fever vaccination. Template-switching 5'RACE yielded the TCR cDNA; a universal primer site and UMIs were added in the process. TCRdb passed the 5' RACE reads through MiXCR, listing each CDR3 protein once. The sample lists fewer than 350,000 distinct CDR3 sequences; 7.5% to 9% were seen once. The J segment lost 0 bases and the V segment lost 3 bases, leaving 3 bases of the junction unmatched. There are 16 residues in the CDR3. CDR1 is SGHRS, CDR2 YFSETQ, per germline. This clonotype was seen a handful of times. The receptor's source is a man aged 18 to 30 who received the YFV17D yellow fever vaccine. This rearrangement joins TRBV5-1 to TRBJ2-3, with 11 bases fitting TRBD2. The material was PBMCs, obtained on the day of the first yellow fever vaccination. The CDR3 DNA reads as TGCGCCAGCAGCTCCCGACTAGCGGGGAGCACAGATACGCAGTATTTT. The encoded protein is CASSSRLAGSTDTQYF.